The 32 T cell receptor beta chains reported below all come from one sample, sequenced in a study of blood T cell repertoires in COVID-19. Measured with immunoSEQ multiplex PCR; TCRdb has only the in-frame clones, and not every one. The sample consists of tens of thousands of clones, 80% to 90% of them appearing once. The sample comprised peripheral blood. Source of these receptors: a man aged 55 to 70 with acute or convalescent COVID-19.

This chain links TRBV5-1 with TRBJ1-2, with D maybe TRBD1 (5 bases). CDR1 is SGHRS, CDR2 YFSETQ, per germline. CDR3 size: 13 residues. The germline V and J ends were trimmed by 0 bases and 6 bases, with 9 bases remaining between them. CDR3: CASSLAGTDGYTF. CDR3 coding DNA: TGCGCCAGCAGCTTGGCAGGGACTGATGGCTACACCTTC.

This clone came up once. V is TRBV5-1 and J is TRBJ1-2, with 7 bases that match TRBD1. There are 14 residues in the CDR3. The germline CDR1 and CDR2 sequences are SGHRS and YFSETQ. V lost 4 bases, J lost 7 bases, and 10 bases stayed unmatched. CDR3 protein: CASSAGTAGFGYTF. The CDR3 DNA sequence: TGCGCCAGCAGCGCCGGGACAGCCGGTTTTGGCTACACCTTC.

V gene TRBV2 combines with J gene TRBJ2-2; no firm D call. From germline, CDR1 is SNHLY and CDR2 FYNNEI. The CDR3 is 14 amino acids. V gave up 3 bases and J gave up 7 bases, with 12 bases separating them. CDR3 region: CASSESGIIGELFF. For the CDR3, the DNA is TGTGCCAGCAGTGAGTCAGGTATCATCGGGGAGCTGTTTTTT.

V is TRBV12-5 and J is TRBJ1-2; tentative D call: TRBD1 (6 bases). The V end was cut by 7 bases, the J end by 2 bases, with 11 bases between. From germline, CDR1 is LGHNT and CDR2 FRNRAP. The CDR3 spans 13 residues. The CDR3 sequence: CASVQQGNYGYTF. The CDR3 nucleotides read TGTGCTAGTGTTCAACAGGGAAACTATGGCTACACCTTC.

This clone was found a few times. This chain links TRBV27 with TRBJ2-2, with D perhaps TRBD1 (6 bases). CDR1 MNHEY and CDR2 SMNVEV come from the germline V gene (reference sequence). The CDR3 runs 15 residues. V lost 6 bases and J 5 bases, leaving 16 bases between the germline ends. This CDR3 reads CASRDSGVVTGELFF. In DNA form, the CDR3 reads TGTGCCAGCAGGGACAGTGGGGTGGTTACCGGGGAGCTGTTTTTT.

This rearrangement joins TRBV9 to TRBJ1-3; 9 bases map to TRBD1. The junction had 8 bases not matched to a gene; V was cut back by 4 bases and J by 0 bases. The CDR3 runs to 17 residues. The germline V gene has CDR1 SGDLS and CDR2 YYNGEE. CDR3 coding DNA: TGTGCCAGCAGCCCAAGGGACAGGGCGAACTCTGGAAACACCATATATTTT. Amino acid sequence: CASSPRDRANSGNTIYF.

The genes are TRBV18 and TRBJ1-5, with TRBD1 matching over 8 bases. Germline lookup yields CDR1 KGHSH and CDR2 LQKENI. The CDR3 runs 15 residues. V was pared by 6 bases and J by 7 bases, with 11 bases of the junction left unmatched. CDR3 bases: TGTGCCAGCTCCATAGGACAGGGAATACGGCAGCCCCAGCATTTT. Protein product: CASSIGQGIRQPQHF.

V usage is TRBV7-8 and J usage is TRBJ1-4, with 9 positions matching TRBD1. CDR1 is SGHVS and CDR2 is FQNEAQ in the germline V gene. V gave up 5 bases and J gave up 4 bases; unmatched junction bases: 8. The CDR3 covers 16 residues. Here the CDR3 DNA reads TGTGCCAGCAGCGTCGGGACAGGGAGGGGTAATGAAAAACTGTTTTTT. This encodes CASSVGTGRGNEKLFF.

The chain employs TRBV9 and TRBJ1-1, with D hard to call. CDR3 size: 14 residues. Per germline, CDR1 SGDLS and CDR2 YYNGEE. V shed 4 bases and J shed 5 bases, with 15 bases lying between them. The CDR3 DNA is TGTGCCAGCAGCCCCCTCCAAAGCAAAACTGAAGCTTTCTTT. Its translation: CASSPLQSKTEAFF.

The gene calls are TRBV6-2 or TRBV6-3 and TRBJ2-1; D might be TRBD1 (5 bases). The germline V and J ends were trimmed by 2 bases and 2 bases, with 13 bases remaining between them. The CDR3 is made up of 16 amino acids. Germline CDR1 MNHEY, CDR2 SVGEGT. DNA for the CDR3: TGTGCCAGCAGTTACAAGATAGGGGCGGCCTACAATGAGCAGTTCTTC. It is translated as CASSYKIGAAYNEQFF.

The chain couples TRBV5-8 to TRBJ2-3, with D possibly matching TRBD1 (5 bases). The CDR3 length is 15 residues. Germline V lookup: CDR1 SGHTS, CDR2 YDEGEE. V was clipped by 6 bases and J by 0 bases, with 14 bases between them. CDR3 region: CASTPGRGSTDTQYF. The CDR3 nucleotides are TGTGCCAGCACCCCAGGGCGTGGGAGCACAGATACGCAGTATTTT.

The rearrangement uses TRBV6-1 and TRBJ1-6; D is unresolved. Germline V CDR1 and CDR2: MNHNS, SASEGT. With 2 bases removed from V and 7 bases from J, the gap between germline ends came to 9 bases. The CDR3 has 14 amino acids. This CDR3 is CASSELRLNSPLHF. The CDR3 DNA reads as TGTGCCAGCAGTGAATTGCGGTTAAATTCACCCCTCCACTTT.

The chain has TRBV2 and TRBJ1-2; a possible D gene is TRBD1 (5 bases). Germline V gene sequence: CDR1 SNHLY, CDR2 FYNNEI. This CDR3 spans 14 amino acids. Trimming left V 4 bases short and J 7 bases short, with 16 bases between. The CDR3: CASSATEYFGGYTF. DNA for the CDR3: TGTGCCAGCAGTGCGACAGAATATTTCGGTGGCTACACCTTC.

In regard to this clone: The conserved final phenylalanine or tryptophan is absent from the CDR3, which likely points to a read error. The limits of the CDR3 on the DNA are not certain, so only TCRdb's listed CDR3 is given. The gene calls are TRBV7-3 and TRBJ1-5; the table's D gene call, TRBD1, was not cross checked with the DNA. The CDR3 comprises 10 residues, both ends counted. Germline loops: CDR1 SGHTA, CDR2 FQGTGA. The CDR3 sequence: CASSSGTGVV.

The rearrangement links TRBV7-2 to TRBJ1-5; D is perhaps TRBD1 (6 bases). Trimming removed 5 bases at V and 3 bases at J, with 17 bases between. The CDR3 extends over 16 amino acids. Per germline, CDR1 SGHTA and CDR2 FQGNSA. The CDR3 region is CASSPRGAGNNQPQHF. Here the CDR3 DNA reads TGTGCCAGCAGCCCCCGGGGGGCCGGAAACAATCAGCCCCAGCATTTT.

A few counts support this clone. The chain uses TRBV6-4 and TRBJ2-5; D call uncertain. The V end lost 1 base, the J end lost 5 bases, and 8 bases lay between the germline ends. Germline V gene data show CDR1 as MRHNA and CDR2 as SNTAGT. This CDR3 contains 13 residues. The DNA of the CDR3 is TGTGCCAGCAGTGACTTAACTCACGAGACCCAGTACTTC. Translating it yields CASSDLTHETQYF.

The CDR3 DNA follows: TGTGCCATCAGTGAGTCGGACAGCCCTAACTATGGCTACACCTTC. Protein product: CAISESDSPNYGYTF. This sequence joins TRBV10-3 and TRBJ1-2, with D possibly TRBD1 on 6 matching bases. Germline V gene lookup returns CDR1 ENHRY and CDR2 SYGVKD. V was pared by 0 bases and J by 0 bases, with 8 bases between. This CDR3 spans 15 amino acids.

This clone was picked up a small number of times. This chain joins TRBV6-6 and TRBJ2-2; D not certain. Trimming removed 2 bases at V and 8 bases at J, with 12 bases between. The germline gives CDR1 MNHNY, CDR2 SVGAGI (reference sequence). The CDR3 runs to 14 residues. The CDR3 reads CASSYILTWGELFF. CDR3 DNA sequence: TGTGCCAGCAGTTACATCCTTACTTGGGGGGAGCTGTTTTTT.

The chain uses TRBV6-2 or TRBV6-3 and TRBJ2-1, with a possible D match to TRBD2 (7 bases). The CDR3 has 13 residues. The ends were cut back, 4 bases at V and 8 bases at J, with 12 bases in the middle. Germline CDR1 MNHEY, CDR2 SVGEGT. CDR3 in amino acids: CASSLPGGYEQFF. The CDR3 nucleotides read TGTGCCAGCAGTTTGCCGGGGGGCTATGAGCAGTTCTTC.

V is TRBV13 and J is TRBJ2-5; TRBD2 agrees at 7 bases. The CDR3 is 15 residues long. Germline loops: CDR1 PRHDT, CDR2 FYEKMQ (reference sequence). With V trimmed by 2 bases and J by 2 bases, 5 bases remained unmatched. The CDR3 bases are TGTGCCAGCAGCTTAAGCCGGGAGGCTCAAGAGACCCAGTACTTC. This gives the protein CASSLSREAQETQYF. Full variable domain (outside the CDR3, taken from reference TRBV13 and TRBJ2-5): AAGVIQSPRHLIKEKRETATLKCYPIPRHDTVYWYQQGPGQDPQFLISFYEKMQSDKGSIPDRFSAQQFSDYHSELNMSSLELGDSALYFCASSLSREAQETQYFGPGTRLLVL.

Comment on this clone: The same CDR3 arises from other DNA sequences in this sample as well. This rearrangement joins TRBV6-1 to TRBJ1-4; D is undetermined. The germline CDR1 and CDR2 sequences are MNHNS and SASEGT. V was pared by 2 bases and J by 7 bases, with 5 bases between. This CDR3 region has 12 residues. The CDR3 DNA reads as TGTGCCAGCAGTGAACTCCGTGAAAAACTGTTTTTT. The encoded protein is CASSELREKLFF.

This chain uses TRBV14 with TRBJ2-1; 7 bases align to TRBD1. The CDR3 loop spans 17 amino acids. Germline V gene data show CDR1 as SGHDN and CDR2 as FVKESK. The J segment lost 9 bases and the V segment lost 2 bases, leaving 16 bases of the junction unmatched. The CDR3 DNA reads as TGTGCCAGCAGCCAACCCCACAGGGGCATGTTCATTGGTGAGCAGTTCTTC. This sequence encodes CASSQPHRGMFIGEQFF.

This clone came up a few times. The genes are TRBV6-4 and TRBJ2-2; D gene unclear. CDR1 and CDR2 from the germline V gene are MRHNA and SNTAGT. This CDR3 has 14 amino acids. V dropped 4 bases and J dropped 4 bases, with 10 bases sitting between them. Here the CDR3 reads CASSALSGTGELFF. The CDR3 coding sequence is TGTGCCAGCAGTGCCCTCTCGGGCACCGGGGAGCTGTTTTTT.

The DNA for the CDR3 is TGTGCCAGCAGCCGCCCACCCGGCAATGAGCAGTTCTTC. Translated, it gives CASSRPPGNEQFF. The genes are TRBV5-6 and TRBJ2-1; D remains unclear. The germline V and J ends were trimmed by 4 bases and 6 bases, with 11 bases remaining between them. There are 13 residues in the CDR3. Per the germline V gene, CDR1 is SGHDT and CDR2 is YYEEEE.

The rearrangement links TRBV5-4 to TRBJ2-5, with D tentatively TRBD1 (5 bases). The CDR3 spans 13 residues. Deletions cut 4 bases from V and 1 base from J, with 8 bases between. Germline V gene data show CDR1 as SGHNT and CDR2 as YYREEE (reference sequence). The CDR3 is CASSTDSQETQYF. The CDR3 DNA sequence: TGTGCCAGCAGCACCGACAGCCAAGAGACCCAGTACTTC.

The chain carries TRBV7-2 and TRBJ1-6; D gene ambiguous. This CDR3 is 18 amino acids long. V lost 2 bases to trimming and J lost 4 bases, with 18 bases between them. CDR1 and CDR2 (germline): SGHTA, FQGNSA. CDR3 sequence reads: CASSLREALPPYNSPLHF. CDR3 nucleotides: TGTGCCAGCAGCTTAAGGGAGGCCCTACCGCCTTATAATTCACCCCTCCACTTT.

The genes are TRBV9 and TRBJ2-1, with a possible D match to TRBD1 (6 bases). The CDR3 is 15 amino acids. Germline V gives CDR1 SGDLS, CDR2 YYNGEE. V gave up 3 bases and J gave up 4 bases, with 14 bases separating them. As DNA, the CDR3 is TGTGCCAGCAGCGGCCCGGGACAAACGTACAATGAGCAGTTCTTC. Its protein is CASSGPGQTYNEQFF.

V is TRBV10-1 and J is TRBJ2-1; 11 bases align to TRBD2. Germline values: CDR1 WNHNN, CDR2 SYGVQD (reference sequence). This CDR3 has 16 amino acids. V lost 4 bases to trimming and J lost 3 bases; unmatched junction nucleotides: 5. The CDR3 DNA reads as TGCGCCAGCAGTGCAAGTAGCGGGAGGGACTACAATGAGCAGTTCTTC. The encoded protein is CASSASSGRDYNEQFF.

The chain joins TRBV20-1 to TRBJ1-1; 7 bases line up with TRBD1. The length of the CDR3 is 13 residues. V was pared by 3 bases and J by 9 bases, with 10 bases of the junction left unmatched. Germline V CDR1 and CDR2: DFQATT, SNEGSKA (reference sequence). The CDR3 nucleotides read TGCAGTGCTAGTCATGCCCCGGGACAGAAAGCTTTCTTT. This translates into CSASHAPGQKAFF.

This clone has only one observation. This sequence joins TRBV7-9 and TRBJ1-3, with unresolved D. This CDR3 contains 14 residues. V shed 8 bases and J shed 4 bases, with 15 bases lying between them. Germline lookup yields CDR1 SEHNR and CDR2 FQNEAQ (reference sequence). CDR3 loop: CASSPEPAGNTIYF. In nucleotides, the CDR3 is TGTGCCAGCTCCCCGGAGCCGGCCGGAAACACCATATATTTT.

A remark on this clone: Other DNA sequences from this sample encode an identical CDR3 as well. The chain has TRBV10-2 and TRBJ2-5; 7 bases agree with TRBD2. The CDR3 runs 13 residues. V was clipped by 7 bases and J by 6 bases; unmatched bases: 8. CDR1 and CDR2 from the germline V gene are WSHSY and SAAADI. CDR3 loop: CASNEGRGKTQYF. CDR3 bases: TGCGCCAGCAACGAGGGGAGGGGCAAGACCCAGTACTTC.

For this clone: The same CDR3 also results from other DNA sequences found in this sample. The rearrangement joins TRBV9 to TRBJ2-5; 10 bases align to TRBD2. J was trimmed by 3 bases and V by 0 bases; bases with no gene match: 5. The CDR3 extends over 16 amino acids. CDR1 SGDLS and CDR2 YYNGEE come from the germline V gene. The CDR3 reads CASSVGLAGVEETQYF. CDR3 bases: TGTGCCAGCAGCGTAGGGCTAGCGGGAGTCGAAGAGACCCAGTACTTC.